This T cell receptor beta chain was identified in a study of shared clonotypes between healthy human individuals. Broader study findings: Larger richness was generally estimated for naive than memory subsets. The small donor group covered limited genetic and exposure diversity. Among donors, clonotype sharing was expected to be affected by sequencing depth.

The repertoire was sequenced with immunoSEQ multiplex PCR; TCRdb's copy has only in-frame clones and lacks some. The sample carries fewer than 850,000 clones, about 96% recorded once. Points on this clone: Its antigen is unknown.

CD45RO-negative CD8 cells positively selected for CCR7 made up the naive population, which excluded terminally differentiated effector memory CD45RA+ cells. The CDR3 totals 17 residues. CDR1 and CDR2 (germline): PRHDT, FYEKMQ (reference sequence). Trimming at V came to 5 bases and at J to 2 bases, leaving 12 bases not matched to a gene. The source is a man aged 30 to 45 in good health. The chain recombines TRBV13 with TRBJ2-1; 7 bases map to TRBD2. The sequenced sample was naive CD8+ T cells sorted from blood. CDR3 amino acids: CASSGEAAGTTYNEQFF. The CDR3 nucleotides are TGTGCCAGCAGCGGAGAGGCAGCGGGAACAACCTACAATGAGCAGTTCTTC.